This TCR beta chain was documented in a study of cytomegalovirus exposure and HLA in healthy donors. V lost 4 bases, J lost 2 bases, and 6 bases stayed unmatched. The CDR3 contains 15 residues. The V gene's germline CDR1 is SGHTA and CDR2 FQGNSA. Donors consisted of healthy bone marrow donors. A note on this clone: Its antigen is unknown.

With 60 Vbeta and 13 Jbeta primers, the PCR was carried out. Using immunoSEQ multiplex PCR, the repertoire was profiled, and TCRdb retains in-frame clones only, with some absent. Counted here are over 150,000 clones, approximately 72% occurring once; the ten biggest clones make up roughly 1.4%. The study, taken as a whole, reports: A few CMV-associated chains proved CMV antigen-specific in vitro. Within an earlier analysis, most TCR beta V segments proved productive either about 90% or about 30% of the time. What a later analysis reportedly showed was that an Asian-associated ancestry cluster had fewer N-insertions than the 666-donor mean.

The sample taken for sequencing was PBMCs. This chain connects TRBV7-2 to TRBJ2-7; TRBD1 aligns across 9 bases. The TCR originated in a man aged 45-65 years in good health and CMV-seronegative. DNA for the CDR3: TGTGCCAGCAGCTACCCCGGGACAGGGACCTACGAGCAGTACTTC. Translating gives CASSYPGTGTYEQYF.